Sequencing of this TCR beta chain was carried out in a study of neurological immune-mediated disorders. The germline CDR1 and CDR2 sequences are LGHDT and YNNKEL (reference sequence). The J segment lost 11 bases and the V segment lost 3 bases, leaving 6 bases of the junction unmatched. This CDR3 region has 15 residues. Study-level points and caveats: TCR-beta repertoires seemed private in all groups, with no expanded CDR3 amino acid sequences shared. There was no association between the multiple sclerosis repertoire cluster and any clinical or MRI feature.

The method for making cDNA was 5'RACE, and it used 10-nucleotide random UMIs. TCRdb re-called the 5' RACE reads through MiXCR, storing one row per CDR3 protein. The table has 60,000 to 85,000 distinct CDR3 sequences, approximately 4.6% seen once. This clonotype was detected many times. Its antigen is as yet unknown. What was sequenced was PBMCs. This TCR was recovered from a woman aged 70-85 years with multiple sclerosis. The chain joins TRBV3-1 to TRBJ2-1; 14 nucleotides line up with TRBD2. The CDR3 loop reads CASSQGLAGVFQQFF. CDR3 DNA: TGTGCCAGCAGCCAGGGACTAGCGGGAGTATTTCAGCAGTTCTTC.